Listed below are T cell receptor beta chains from one sample, sequenced in a study of T cell responses to AZD1222 COVID-19 vaccine. Some clones are missing from TCRdb's copy, which holds only in-frame ones; the method was immunoSEQ multiplex PCR. Among around 99,000 clones listed, about 90% were seen once. Specimen: peripheral blood, collected on day 0 of AZD1222 vaccination. The receptors here all came from an adult in good health. The conserved cysteine and the conserved F or W are not part of the CDR3 here.

V gene: TRBV19
CDR3 protein: ASSNPPTATNEKLF

V gene: TRBV3-1/TRBV3-2
CDR3 protein: ASSQGRSYGYT

V gene: TRBV19
CDR3 protein: ASSRGVQDSGANVLT

V gene: TRBV10-3
CDR3 protein: AISATSGENQETQY

V gene: TRBV5-8
CDR3 protein: ASSLSSPGYLETQY

V gene: TRBV11-2
CDR3 protein: ASSLSTSPYEQY

V gene: TRBV5-5
CDR3 protein: ASSDGGGTALQY

V gene: TRBV5-1
CDR3 protein: ASTGQGGYRETQY

V gene: TRBV7-6
CDR3 protein: ASSPGQGAPVLNSPLH

V gene: TRBV7-2
CDR3 protein: ASSLFAGGGSDTQY

V gene: TRBV3-1/TRBV3-2
CDR3 protein: ASSQLHWRDSTGELF

V gene: TRBV12-3/TRBV12-4
CDR3 protein: ASTPARDTEAF

V gene: TRBV6-4
CDR3 protein: ASSPTRLEQF

V gene: TRBV5-1
CDR3 protein: ASRVSRVNTGELF

V gene: TRBV19
CDR3 protein: ASSDRAGDTQY

V gene: TRBV3-1/TRBV3-2
CDR3 protein: ASSPRDRVSEQY

V gene: TRBV6-1
CDR3 protein: ASSELTGSTYEQY

V gene: TRBV5-5
CDR3 protein: ASSIGTGSSPLH

V gene: TRBV12-3/TRBV12-4
CDR3 protein: ASSLGGGYEQY

V gene: TRBV15
CDR3 protein: ATSRETRLAGGTDTQY

V gene: TRBV5-6
CDR3 protein: ASSPWGSGNTIY

V gene: TRBV6-5
CDR3 protein: ASSRADGNEKLF

V gene: TRBV7-8
CDR3 protein: ASSLARENTEAF

V gene: TRBV7-2
CDR3 protein: ASSLARGVGYGYT

V gene: TRBV12-3/TRBV12-4
CDR3 protein: ASSYRYEQY

V gene: TRBV10-3
CDR3 protein: AINPDRFTGELF

V gene: TRBV5-8
CDR3 protein: ASSKHGTIQETQY

V gene: TRBV6-5
CDR3 protein: ASALIGGNTEAF

V gene: TRBV29-1
CDR3 protein: SAWDRGTEAF

V gene: TRBV15
CDR3 protein: ATSRGLAGGENEQF

V gene: TRBV19
CDR3 protein: ASSRILGSIKTPQTVYGYT

V gene: TRBV6-6
CDR3 protein: ASSPAGWKGVVNEKLF

V gene: TRBV7-8
CDR3 protein: ASSSRPRGRIVTEAF

V gene: TRBV19
CDR3 protein: ASRFGGQGGAEAF

V gene: TRBV15
CDR3 protein: ATSRQGQGNHEQY

V gene: TRBV6-2/TRBV6-3
CDR3 protein: ASSPPQRPREKLF

V gene: TRBV5-1
CDR3 protein: ASRLTGSGNTIY

V gene: TRBV28
CDR3 protein: ASSFSWPSNQPQH

V gene: TRBV10-1
CDR3 protein: ARLQGPDYTYEQY